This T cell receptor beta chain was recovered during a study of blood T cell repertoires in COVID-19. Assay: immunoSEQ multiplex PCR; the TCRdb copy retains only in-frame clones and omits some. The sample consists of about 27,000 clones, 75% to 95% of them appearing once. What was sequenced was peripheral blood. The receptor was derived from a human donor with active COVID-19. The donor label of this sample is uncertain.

In DNA form, the CDR3 reads TGTGCCAGCAGCCCATCCATCTTAGCGGGGGGGAATGAGCAGTTCTTC. Translated, it gives CASSPSILAGGNEQFF. The chain employs TRBV7-2 and TRBJ2-1; 11 nucleotides line up with TRBD2. The germline V gene has CDR1 SGHTA and CDR2 FQGNSA. V shed 5 bases and J 7 bases; nucleotides not matched to a gene: 10. CDR3 length equals 16 residues.